These 15 T cell receptor beta chains were all obtained from the same sample, sequenced in a study of radiotherapy plus CTLA-4 blockade in lung cancer. Sequencing used immunoSEQ multiplex PCR; TCRdb keeps in-frame clones, though not all of them. The sample carries around 90,000 clones, about four fifths recorded once. The sequences come from peripheral blood, collected from a patient treated with radiotherapy plus ipilimumab. The origin of the receptors is a human donor with non-small cell lung cancer that progressed on radiotherapy plus ipilimumab.

CDR3 sequence reads: CSVLDRYSSYEQYF. As DNA, the CDR3 is TGCAGCGTTCTGGACAGGTACAGCTCCTACGAGCAGTACTTC. The chain combines TRBV29-1 with TRBJ2-7; TRBD1 matches at 7 bases. The junction had 7 bases not matched to a gene; V was cut back by 5 bases and J by 0 bases. The germline V gene encodes CDR1 SQVTM and CDR2 ANQGSEA. This CDR3 is built from 14 residues.

The chain has TRBV6-1 and TRBJ1-1, with D perhaps TRBD1 (6 bases). CDR1 and CDR2 (germline): MNHNS, SASEGT. The CDR3 length is 14 residues. V was cut by 6 bases and J by 2 bases, with 13 bases left in between. DNA for the CDR3: TGTGCCAGCAGAGTCGACAGGTTTAACACTGAAGCTTTCTTT. It specifies CASRVDRFNTEAFF.

The J gene is TRBJ1-6, the V gene TRBV18; D might be TRBD1 (5 bases). This CDR3 comprises 17 residues. V lost 4 bases to trimming and J lost 2 bases, with 15 bases between them. Per germline, CDR1 KGHSH and CDR2 LQKENI. The CDR3 loop is CASSQTTVSPYNSPLHF. For the CDR3, the DNA is TGTGCCAGCTCACAAACGACAGTTAGTCCCTATAATTCACCCCTCCACTTT.

The chain recombines TRBV7-9 with TRBJ1-4, with a possible D match to TRBD1 (6 bases). The CDR3 is 14 residues long. Germline assignment: CDR1 SEHNR and CDR2 FQNEAQ (reference sequence). V gave up 2 bases and J gave up 7 bases, with 11 bases separating them. CDR3 nucleotide sequence: TGTGCCAGCAGCTTAAGTGGGGGCGGTGAAAAACTGTTTTTT. Encoded protein: CASSLSGGGEKLFF. Complete variable domain (other parts from reference TRBV7-9 and TRBJ1-4): DTGVSQNPRHKITKRGQNVTFRCDPISEHNRLYWYRQTLGQGPEFLTYFQNEAQLEKSRLLSDRFSAERPKGSFSTLEIQRTEQGDSAMYLCASSLSGGGEKLFFGSGTQLSVL.

Only one count was recorded for this clone. The chain uses TRBV7-9 and TRBJ2-1, with 10 positions matching TRBD2. Germline loops: CDR1 SEHNR, CDR2 FQNEAQ (reference sequence). V was clipped by 5 bases and J by 8 bases; unmatched bases: 9. CDR3 length: 15 residues. The CDR3 DNA reads TGTGCCAGCAGCCCACAGATAGCGGGAGGAGATGAGCAGTTCTTC. Its protein product is CASSPQIAGGDEQFF. Full variable domain (missing parts from reference TRBV7-9 and TRBJ2-1): DTGVSQNPRHKITKRGQNVTFRCDPISEHNRLYWYRQTLGQGPEFLTYFQNEAQLEKSRLLSDRFSAERPKGSFSTLEIQRTEQGDSAMYLCASSPQIAGGDEQFFGPGTRLTVL.

The chain is built from TRBV5-6 and TRBJ2-1; D not resolved. V was cut by 1 base and J by 4 bases, with 0 bases left in between. CDR1 SGHDT and CDR2 YYEEEE come from the germline V gene. This CDR3 has 11 amino acids. The DNA of the CDR3 is TGTGCCAGCAGCTTGTACAATGAGCAGTTCTTC. This gives the protein CASSLYNEQFF.

This clone came up once. The chain combines TRBV7-2 with TRBJ2-2; 7 bases match TRBD1. The CDR3 sequence is 15 residues long. V lost 7 bases to trimming and J lost 4 bases; unmatched junction nucleotides: 9. In germline, CDR1 is SGHTA, CDR2 FQGNSA. The CDR3 spells CASINLGTVTGELFF. The DNA of the CDR3 is TGTGCCAGCATCAATCTGGGGACAGTCACCGGGGAGCTGTTTTTT.

This chain joins TRBV4-1 and TRBJ2-2; 9 bases are shared with TRBD1. Per the germline V gene, CDR1 is MGHRA and CDR2 is YSYEKL. The CDR3 sequence is 16 residues long. Trimming cost V 4 bases and J 4 bases; bases outside gene matches: 7. The CDR3 sequence is CASSLPGTGLTGELFF. The DNA for the CDR3 is TGCGCCAGCAGCCTTCCCGGGACAGGGCTCACCGGGGAGCTGTTTTTT.

This sequence joins TRBV9 and TRBJ2-1; tentative D call: TRBD1 (7 bases). The CDR3 runs to 15 residues. V was pared by 1 base and J by 7 bases, with 15 bases between. Germline V gene sequence: CDR1 SGDLS, CDR2 YYNGEE. CDR3 protein: CASSVLEGAGNEQFF. In nucleotides, the CDR3 is TGTGCCAGCAGCGTACTAGAGGGGGCGGGAAATGAGCAGTTCTTC.

The chain links TRBV5-4 to TRBJ2-1; D might be TRBD2 (6 bases). Trimming removed 0 bases at V and 4 bases at J, with 14 bases between. Germline CDR1 and CDR2: SGHNT and YYREEE (reference sequence). The CDR3 is 16 amino acids. The CDR3 DNA reads as TGTGCCAGCAGCTTGGAAGGTAGCGGAAATTACAATGAGCAGTTCTTC. It specifies CASSLEGSGNYNEQFF. The whole variable domain, remainder taken from reference TRBV5-4 and TRBJ2-1, is ETGVTQSPTHLIKTRGQQVTLRCSSQSGHNTVSWYQQALGQGPQFIFQYYREEENGRGNFPPRFSGLQFPNYSSELNVNALELDDSALYLCASSLEGSGNYNEQFFGPGTRLTVL.

This chain connects TRBV5-4 to TRBJ1-5, with TRBD1 matching over 10 bases. The ends lost 0 bases at V and 5 bases at J; junction bases unmatched: 5. Germline V CDR1 and CDR2: SGHNT, YYREEE (reference sequence). The CDR3 is 16 amino acids. In DNA form, the CDR3 reads TGTGCCAGCAGCTTGGACGGGACAGGGGCAGATCAGCCCCAGCATTTT. The encoded protein is CASSLDGTGADQPQHF.

Turning to this clone: Other DNA sequences within the sample encode an identical CDR3. The CDR3 sequence: CASSFDGGNQPQHF. The CDR3 DNA follows: TGCGCCAGCAGCTTCGACGGGGGCAATCAGCCCCAGCATTTT. This chain uses TRBV5-1 with TRBJ1-5; D call uncertain. The CDR3 has 14 amino acids. Looked up from germline, CDR1 is SGHRS and CDR2 is YFSETQ. The V and J ends lost 2 bases and 2 bases respectively, with 8 bases between them. Together with reference TRBV5-1 and TRBJ1-5, the CDR3 gives the full variable domain: KAGVTQTPRYLIKTRGQQVTLSCSPISGHRSVSWYQQTPGQGLQFLFEYFSETQRNKGNFPGRFSGRQFSNSRSEMNVSTLELGDSALYLCASSFDGGNQPQHFGDGTRLSIL.

DNA for the CDR3: TGTGCCAGCCAGCCAGGCGACCTGAACACTGAAGCTTTCTTT. Translated, it gives CASQPGDLNTEAFF. The chain couples TRBV27 to TRBJ1-1; D is undetermined. From germline, CDR1 is MNHEY and CDR2 SMNVEV (reference sequence). V lost 8 bases to trimming and J lost 0 bases, with 13 bases between them. The CDR3 covers 14 residues.

V and J are TRBV4-1 and TRBJ1-4; D not certain. This CDR3 contains 17 residues. Germline CDR1 MGHRA, CDR2 YSYEKL. V was pared by 0 bases and J by 2 bases, with 13 bases between. The DNA for the CDR3 is TGCGCCAGCAGCCAAGATACCCCCACGTGGACTAATGAAAAACTGTTTTTT. It codes for CASSQDTPTWTNEKLFF.

This rearrangement joins TRBV6-5 to TRBJ1-6; D uncertain. Germline CDR1 and CDR2: MNHEY and SVGAGI. V was pared by 2 bases and J by 9 bases, with 5 bases between. The CDR3 spans 12 residues. CDR3 in amino acids: CASSYMSSPLHF. CDR3 sequence (DNA): TGTGCCAGCAGTTACATGTCTTCACCCCTCCACTTT.